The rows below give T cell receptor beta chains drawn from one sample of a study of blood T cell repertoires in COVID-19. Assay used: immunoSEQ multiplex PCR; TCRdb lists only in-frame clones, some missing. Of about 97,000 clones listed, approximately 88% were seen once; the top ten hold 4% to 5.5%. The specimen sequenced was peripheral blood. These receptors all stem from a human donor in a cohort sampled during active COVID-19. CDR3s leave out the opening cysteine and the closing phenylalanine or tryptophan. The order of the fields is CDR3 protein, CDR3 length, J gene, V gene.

ASSPSGSSYEQY | 12 | TRBJ2-7 | TRBV5-6
ASTLEVTGELF | 11 | TRBJ2-2 | TRBV6-5
ASSRGGSTDTQY | 12 | TRBJ2-3 | TRBV7-2
ASSQEGRGIPEAF | 13 | TRBJ1-1 | TRBV4-1
ASSLARGDSPLH | 12 | TRBJ1-6 | TRBV5-1
ASSFSDRNYGYT | 12 | TRBJ1-2 | TRBV7-9
ASSPTGTLNEKLF | 13 | TRBJ1-4 | TRBV7-8
ASSSDWNTGELF | 12 | TRBJ2-2 | TRBV6-4
ASSTTSGAHNEQF | 13 | TRBJ2-1 | TRBV5-1
TSSQGSTAKDYEQY | 14 | TRBJ2-7 | TRBV1
ASSGFGNYNEQF | 12 | TRBJ2-1 | TRBV25-1
ASSFYARDNQPQH | 13 | TRBJ1-5 | TRBV27
ASSEAGVHTEAF | 12 | TRBJ1-1 | TRBV2
ASSEVIAGASDTQY | 14 | TRBJ2-3 | TRBV2
ASSQLPGNQETQY | 13 | TRBJ2-5 | TRBV28
ASSVPAGGSYNEQF | 14 | TRBJ2-1 | TRBV6-1
ASSSLAARGTGELF | 14 | TRBJ2-2 | TRBV28
ASSYAGDSTDTQY | 13 | TRBJ2-3 | TRBV6-5
ATSDLSYRVNYGYT | 14 | TRBJ1-2 | TRBV24-1
ASGLIGTDTQY | 11 | TRBJ2-3 | TRBV12-5
ASSPGGPRGQPQH | 13 | TRBJ1-5 | TRBV7-9
ASGTTGGKGDTQY | 13 | TRBJ2-3 | TRBV28
ASSRGGLASQETQY | 14 | TRBJ2-5 | TRBV7-7
ASSVLSYEQY | 10 | TRBJ2-7 | TRBV2
ASSQEWAGGRNTQY | 14 | TRBJ2-3 | TRBV3-1/TRBV3-2
ASSLGTASFYGYT | 13 | TRBJ1-2 | TRBV28
ASSYSTGGVDYGYT | 14 | TRBJ1-2 | TRBV6-5
ASSLDLAASQETQY | 14 | TRBJ2-5 | TRBV5-1
ASSLVAGFYGYT | 12 | TRBJ1-2 | TRBV7-2
ASTRPGKNIQY | 11 | TRBJ2-4 | TRBV11-3
ASSELVLYEQY | 11 | TRBJ2-7 | TRBV11-2
ASSPKGQFSISGNTIY | 16 | TRBJ1-3 | TRBV18
ASRTNWTPLGNTQY | 14 | TRBJ2-3 | TRBV2
ASSLGGGYNEQF | 12 | TRBJ2-1 | TRBV5-1
ASSPGQAGETQY | 12 | TRBJ2-5 | TRBV18
ASSQEIPSGVSSYEQY | 16 | TRBJ2-7 | TRBV3-1/TRBV3-2
ASSLYTNYGYT | 11 | TRBJ1-2 | TRBV7-9
ASSLGQGYGYT | 11 | TRBJ1-2 | TRBV7-2
ASSFSRVLTGELF | 13 | TRBJ2-2 | TRBV7-9
ASSLVTSGGAWETQY | 15 | TRBJ2-5 | TRBV7-2
ASSIVQGRVVRH | 12 | TRBJ1-5 | TRBV19
ASSRTAGTGTDTQY | 14 | TRBJ2-3 | TRBV19
ASSPRTGGNSPLH | 13 | TRBJ1-6 | TRBV5-1
ASSPGGRNTEAF | 12 | TRBJ1-1 | TRBV7-8
ATSRNTNPGELF | 12 | TRBJ2-2 | TRBV15
ASSPPLETSF | 10 | TRBJ2-1 | TRBV7-2
ASSVMTASYNEQF | 13 | TRBJ2-1 | TRBV9
ASTGLAGAKYNEQF | 14 | TRBJ2-1 | TRBV25-1
ASSLGTADKTYGYT | 14 | TRBJ1-2 | TRBV7-8
ASSYKGLAKNIQY | 13 | TRBJ2-4 | TRBV6-6
ASSPPIQGPTRPQH | 14 | TRBJ1-5 | TRBV18
AFSSGGSNTQY | 11 | TRBJ2-3 | TRBV30
ATSDYPVAGAPSTDTQY | 17 | TRBJ2-3 | TRBV24-1
ASSLRVGHRSGNTIY | 15 | TRBJ1-3 | TRBV11-2
ASSQGGRNTEAF | 12 | TRBJ1-1 | TRBV4-2